These T cell receptor beta chains were read from a single sample in a study of beta chain features in type 1 diabetes. Sequencing used immunoSEQ multiplex PCR; TCRdb keeps in-frame clones, though not all of them. The sample has hundreds of thousands of clones, roughly 16% seen once; the top ten hold approximately 0.087%. The sequenced sample consisted of naive CD4+ T cells from blood. The receptors stem from a man between 18 and 29 years old in good health. CDR3s include the opening cysteine and the closing phenylalanine or tryptophan. Each record gives: D gene, J gene, clone size, V gene, CDR3 DNA, CDR3 protein. D genes are given only for firm matches. For some rows the clone size is stated as once, few or many, or as a class when expanded; others skip it.

- | TRBJ2-1 | - | TRBV4-2 | TGTGCCAGCAGCCGGGCCCTGGGCAATGAGCAGTTCTTC | CASSRALGNEQFF
TRBD2 | TRBJ2-7 | - | TRBV18 | TGTGCCAGCTCACCGGGACTAGCGGGACGCGAGCAGTACTTC | CASSPGLAGREQYF
TRBD2 | TRBJ2-7 | few | TRBV28 | TGTGCCCTCAGCCAAGCGGGACGCTCCTACGAGCAGTACTTC | CALSQAGRSYEQYF
- | TRBJ2-3 | - | TRBV25-1 | TGTGCCAGCATGAGGGGGGTGGGAGATACGCAGTATTTT | CASMRGVGDTQYF
- | TRBJ2-7 | - | TRBV6-5 | TGTGCCAGGTACACACCCAGCAGTCCCTACGAGCAGTACTTC | CARYTPSSPYEQYF
- | TRBJ1-1 | - | TRBV7-2 | TGTGCCAGCAGCTTAGGGGGGCTGAACACTGAAGCTTTCTTT | CASSLGGLNTEAFF
- | TRBJ2-5 | - | TRBV5-1 | TGCGCCAGCAGCTTGTGGCCCCAAGAGACCCAGTACTTC | CASSLWPQETQYF
- | TRBJ2-6 | - | TRBV28 | TGTGCCAGCAGTGGCATGGGAGGTGGGGCCAACGTCCTGACTTTC | CASSGMGGGANVLTF
TRBD1 | TRBJ2-1 | few | TRBV9 | TGTGCCAGCGGGACGACAGGGGGATTATATGAGCAGTTCTTC | CASGTTGGLYEQFF
TRBD1 | TRBJ2-5 | many | TRBV10-3 | TGTGCCATCAGTGACCCTCTCCGGGACAGTCAAGAGACCCAGTACTTC | CAISDPLRDSQETQYF
TRBD1 | TRBJ1-2 | few | TRBV5-4 | TGTGCCAGCAGCGCCGGGACAGGGGGCTCCCAAACCTATGGCTACACCTTC | CASSAGTGGSQTYGYTF
TRBD1 | TRBJ1-1 | - | TRBV5-4 | TGTGCCAGCAGCTCCTCCGGGACAGGGGTGATCGTGAACACTGAAGCTTTCTTT | CASSSSGTGVIVNTEAFF
- | TRBJ1-3 | few | TRBV15 | TGTGCCACCAGCAGAGGAGGATTCTCTGGAAACACCATATATTTT | CATSRGGFSGNTIYF
TRBD2 | TRBJ2-1 | - | TRBV7-3 | TGTGCCAGCAGCCCCGCCCCGAGCGGGGGGGCTAATGAGCAGTTCTTC | CASSPAPSGGANEQFF
TRBD2 | TRBJ2-7 | few | TRBV7-2 | TGTGCCAGCAGGAGGGCGGGGGTTTACGAGCAGTACTTC | CASRRAGVYEQYF
- | TRBJ2-2 | - | TRBV9 | TGTGCCAGCAGCGTAGCCGTGTACAGCCGATACACCGGGGAGCTGTTTTTT | CASSVAVYSRYTGELFF
- | TRBJ1-2 | few | TRBV28 | TGTGCCAGCAGTTTATGGCCCGGCAGGTCATACTATGGCTACACCTTC | CASSLWPGRSYYGYTF
TRBD1 | TRBJ1-6 | few | TRBV30 | TGTGCCTGGAGTATGGGACAGGGTTATAATTCACCCCTCCACTTT | CAWSMGQGYNSPLHF
TRBD1 | TRBJ2-1 | few | TRBV15 | TGTGCCACCAGCAGGTCGGGACAGTCTAGTTATGAGCAGTTCTTC | CATSRSGQSSYEQFF
TRBD1 | TRBJ2-5 | few | TRBV19 | TGTGCCAGTAGCAGGGACAGCTCCTTTGGGACCCAGTACTTC | CASSRDSSFGTQYF
TRBD1 | TRBJ1-1 | - | TRBV5-5 | TGTGCCAGCAGCCTGTATACAGGGGTGAACACTGAAGCTTTCTTT | CASSLYTGVNTEAFF
- | TRBJ1-5 | - | TRBV10-3 | TGTGCCATCAGTCAGGACAGAAATCAGCCCCAGCATTTT | CAISQDRNQPQHF
TRBD2 | TRBJ2-3 | few | TRBV27 | TGTGCCAGCAGTAGCGGGAGGGGCACAGATACGCAGTATTTT | CASSSGRGTDTQYF
- | TRBJ1-4 | - | TRBV28 | TGTGCCAGCGTTAGTAATGAAAAACTGTTTTTT | CASVSNEKLFF
- | TRBJ2-4 | - | TRBV9 | TGTGCCAGCAGCGTAGCTGTGGGGGGCGTTAGGTACTTC | CASSVAVGGVRYF
TRBD1 | TRBJ2-2 | - | TRBV7-3 | TGTGCCAGCAGCCCTACTGACAGGGTCTCCGGGGAGCTGTTTTTT | CASSPTDRVSGELFF
- | TRBJ2-7 | few | TRBV30 | TGTGCCTGGAGTGTAGACCGGGGGCAGTACTTC | CAWSVDRGQYF
- | TRBJ2-5 | - | TRBV4-1 | TGCGCCAGCAGCCAAGAGACGGCCCAAGAGACCCAGTACTTC | CASSQETAQETQYF
- | TRBJ1-1 | few | TRBV5-1 | TGCGCCAGCAGCGATCCAGGGGACATGAACACTGAAGCTTTCTTT | CASSDPGDMNTEAFF
- | TRBJ1-1 | - | TRBV10-3 | TGTGCCATCAAAGGGGGTTCTGAAGCTTTCTTT | CAIKGGSEAFF
TRBD1 | TRBJ2-5 | - | TRBV5-4 | TGTGCCAGCAGCCCCGGGACAGGGGGGCAACCCGCCCAACGGACCCAGTACTTC | CASSPGTGGQPAQRTQYF
- | TRBJ1-2 | few | TRBV28 | TGTGCCAGCAGATCACAGGGCCGGGATGGCTACACCTTC | CASRSQGRDGYTF
TRBD1 | TRBJ2-7 | few | TRBV19 | TGTGCCAGTAGTATTAAGAGGGACAGAACCAACGAGCAGTACTTC | CASSIKRDRTNEQYF
- | TRBJ2-2 | few | TRBV7-7 | TGTGCTAGCAGCTCCATGGGCGGGGAGCTGTTTTTT | CASSSMGGELFF
- | TRBJ1-3 | few | TRBV19 | TGTGCCAGTCTCCGCGGGACAACTGGAAACACCATATATTTT | CASLRGTTGNTIYF
- | TRBJ2-5 | - | TRBV9 | TGTGCCAGCAGCGTAGCCCCGGCAGGGGGGGGACACCAAGAGACCCAGTACTTC | CASSVAPAGGGHQETQYF
- | TRBJ2-3 | - | TRBV7-2 | TGTGCCAGCATCCAACAGGGATTCACAGATACGCAGTATTTT | CASIQQGFTDTQYF
TRBD2 | TRBJ2-1 | - | TRBV7-9 | TGTGCCAGCAGCTTACCGGGAGGGCCTTACAATGAGCAGTTCTTC | CASSLPGGPYNEQFF
- | TRBJ1-1 | few | TRBV7-2 | TGTGCCAGCAGCTTAGATCCGTACACTGAAGCTTTCTTT | CASSLDPYTEAFF
- | TRBJ1-1 | few | TRBV7-2 | TGTGCCAGCAGCGGCCGGGCCCGGGGAGGGGAAGCTTTCTTT | CASSGRARGGEAFF
TRBD2 | TRBJ2-1 | few | TRBV28 | TGTGCCAGCAGTCCAACTAGCGGAGCCTACAATGAGCAGTTCTTC | CASSPTSGAYNEQFF
TRBD1 | TRBJ1-2 | - | TRBV7-9 | TGTGCCAGCGTGGCAGGGGGAAAGAATGGCTACACCTTC | CASVAGGKNGYTF
- | TRBJ2-4 | - | TRBV2 | TGTGCCAGCAGGGCAAGGGTGGCTCTAGCCAAAAACATTCAGTACTTC | CASRARVALAKNIQYF
TRBD1 | TRBJ2-1 | - | TRBV11-2 | TGTGCCAGCAGCATCCGGACAGGGACGAACTACAATGAGCAGTTCTTC | CASSIRTGTNYNEQFF
- | TRBJ1-1 | few | TRBV5-4 | TGTGCCAGCAGGCCTACAGGGCTGAACACTGAAGCTTTCTTT | CASRPTGLNTEAFF
TRBD2 | TRBJ2-3 | - | TRBV28 | TGTGCCGGAGGACTAGCCGGAGATACGCAGTATTTT | CAGGLAGDTQYF
- | TRBJ2-7 | few | TRBV2 | TGTGCCAGCAGTGTGGAGGGAATCTACGAGCAGTACTTC | CASSVEGIYEQYF